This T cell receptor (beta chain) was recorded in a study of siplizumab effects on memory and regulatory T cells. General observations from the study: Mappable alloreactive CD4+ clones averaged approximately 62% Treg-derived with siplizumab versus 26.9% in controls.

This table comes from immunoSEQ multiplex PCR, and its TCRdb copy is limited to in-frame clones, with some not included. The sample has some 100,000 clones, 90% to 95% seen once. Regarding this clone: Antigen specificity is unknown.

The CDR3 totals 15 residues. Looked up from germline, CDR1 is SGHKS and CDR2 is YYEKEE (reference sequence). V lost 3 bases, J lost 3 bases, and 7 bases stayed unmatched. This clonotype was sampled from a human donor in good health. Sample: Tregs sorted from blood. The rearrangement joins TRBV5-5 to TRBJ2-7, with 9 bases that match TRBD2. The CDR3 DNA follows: TGTGCCAGCAGCTCGGGTCTAGCGGGATTCTACGAGCAGTACTTC. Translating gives CASSSGLAGFYEQYF.